The 29 T cell receptor beta chains given below trace back to one sample, sequenced in a study of vaccination effects on CD4 cells after COVID-19. The antigens these receptors bind are not known. Ahead of sequencing, the ViraFEST assay grew antigen-specific CD4+ T cells using viral peptide pools. Researchers isolated CD4+ T cells once 9 to 11 days of culture had elapsed. Participants got two doses of BNT162b2 or mRNA-1273 vaccine. Measured with immunoSEQ multiplex PCR; TCRdb has only the in-frame clones, and not every one. There are about 38,000 clones in the sample; around 80% occur only once, and less than 2% lies in the top ten. The source was CD4+ T cells from PBMCs cultured with HCoV-NL63 spike peptides, collected after COVID-19 vaccination. The receptors derive from a human donor who received a COVID-19 vaccine. Some clones in this sample may be carry-over from other donors' samples.

The rearrangement links TRBV24-1 to TRBJ2-2, with D possibly being TRBD2 (6 bases). Germline V lookup: CDR1 KGHDR, CDR2 SFDVKD. There are 15 residues in the CDR3. The germline V and J ends were trimmed by 4 bases and 7 bases, with 15 bases remaining between them. The CDR3 region has the DNA TGTGCCACCAGTGACCCCGGACGGACTAACGGGGAGCTGTTTTTT. Encoded protein: CATSDPGRTNGELFF.

The V and J genes are TRBV5-5 and TRBJ2-5; tentatively, D is TRBD1 (5 bases). Germline assignment: CDR1 SGHKS and CDR2 YYEKEE (reference sequence). The CDR3 spans 15 residues. Trimming took 3 bases from V and 1 from J, leaving 13 bases between them. CDR3 coding DNA: TGTGCCAGCAGCTCCTTCAGCAGGGTCCAAGAGACCCAGTACTTC. It yields the protein CASSSFSRVQETQYF.

The chain combines TRBV19 with TRBJ2-5, with D uncertain. Between the trimmed V and J ends, which lost 8 bases and 5 bases, there was a span of 12 bases. Germline assignment: CDR1 LNHDA and CDR2 SQIVND (reference sequence). This CDR3 contains 12 residues. CDR3 in DNA: TGTGCCAGTCGGGCAAATGGGGAGACCCAGTACTTC. This translates into CASRANGETQYF. Full variable domain (rest looked up from reference TRBV19 and TRBJ2-5): DGGITQSPKYLFRKEGQNVTLSCEQNLNHDAMYWYRQDPGQGLRLIYYSQIVNDFQKGDIAEGYSVSREKKESFPLTVTSAQKNPTAFYLCASRANGETQYFGPGTRLLVL.

This chain joins TRBV19 and TRBJ1-2; D is ambiguous. Looked up from germline, CDR1 is LNHDA and CDR2 is SQIVND (reference sequence). CDR3 length: 13 residues. V dropped 5 bases and J dropped 2 bases, with 9 bases sitting between them. The CDR3 coding sequence is TGTGCCAGTAGTCCCCAGAGGAACTATGGCTACACCTTC. Its translation is CASSPQRNYGYTF.

J is TRBJ2-3 and V is TRBV5-4; 11 bases align to TRBD2. Germline V gene data show CDR1 as SGHNT and CDR2 as YYREEE (reference sequence). The CDR3 extends over 17 amino acids. V gave up 4 bases and J gave up 3 bases; unmatched junction bases: 10. Written as DNA, the CDR3 is TGTGCCAGCAGCCCCGGGACTAGCGGAATTCTAACAGATACGCAGTATTTT. Translated, it gives CASSPGTSGILTDTQYF.

This clone showed up just a few times. The chain employs TRBV5-5 and TRBJ2-7; D is possibly TRBD2 (5 bases). The CDR3 contains 15 residues. In germline, CDR1 is SGHKS, CDR2 YYEKEE (reference sequence). Between the trimmed V and J ends, which lost 2 bases and 4 bases, there was a span of 16 bases. As DNA, the CDR3 is TGTGCCAGCAGCTTTTTGGTCCTTCCGGGATACGAGCAGTACGTC. Its protein is CASSFLVLPGYEQYV.

The V gene is TRBV30, the J gene TRBJ2-3, with 10 positions matching TRBD1. Germline V lookup: CDR1 GTSNPN, CDR2 SVGIG (reference sequence). There are 14 residues in the CDR3. The V gene end was trimmed by 3 bases and the J gene end by 5 bases; junction bases not matched to a gene: 5. The CDR3 sequence: CAWSNGQGGDTQYF. The CDR3 DNA reads TGTGCCTGGAGCAATGGACAGGGGGGAGATACGCAGTATTTT.

The chain recombines TRBV6-5 with TRBJ2-7, with 13 nucleotides matching TRBD2. This CDR3 comprises 15 residues. The germline gives CDR1 MNHEY, CDR2 SVGAGI. The V segment lost 10 bases and the J segment 4 bases; nucleotides outside the gene matches: 10. DNA for the CDR3: TGTGCCATCTCCTTGACTAGCGGGGGGCCTTACGAGCAGTACGTC. Translated, it gives CAISLTSGGPYEQYV.

The J gene is TRBJ2-2, the V gene TRBV4-1, with 9 positions matching TRBD1. J was trimmed by 1 base and V by 3 bases; bases with no gene match: 3. Germline V lookup: CDR1 MGHRA, CDR2 YSYEKL. This CDR3 has 16 amino acids. The CDR3 DNA sequence: TGCGCCAGCAGCCAGATGGGACAGGGGAACACCGGGGAGCTGTTTTTT. It encodes CASSQMGQGNTGELFF.

This clone has just a few counts. The J gene is TRBJ1-3, the V gene TRBV4-3; D is ambiguous. V dropped 1 base and J dropped 0 bases, with 10 bases sitting between them. This CDR3 spans 16 amino acids. Germline values: CDR1 LGHNA, CDR2 YSLEER. Here the CDR3 DNA reads TGCGCCAGCAGCCAAGTTGGCCGCTTCTCTGGAAACACCATATATTTT. This sequence encodes CASSQVGRFSGNTIYF.

The V gene is TRBV2, the J gene TRBJ1-1; 7 bases align to TRBD1. The junction had 11 bases not matched to a gene; V was cut back by 3 bases and J by 4 bases. The germline gives CDR1 SNHLY, CDR2 FYNNEI. The CDR3 has 16 amino acids. The CDR3 DNA is TGTGCCAGCAGTGACTCACCGACAGGGCGGGTCACTGAAGCTTTCTTT. Residues: CASSDSPTGRVTEAFF.

This chain links TRBV11-2 with TRBJ2-4, with TRBD2 matching over 16 bases. V dropped 5 bases and J dropped 2; count of bases not matched to a gene: 6. Germline CDR1 is SGHAT and CDR2 is FQNNGV. The CDR3 loop spans 18 amino acids. This chain's CDR3 is CASSRGTSGGAPKNIQYF. The CDR3 DNA reads as TGTGCCAGCAGCCGAGGGACTAGCGGGGGGGCTCCCAAAAACATTCAGTACTTC.

The chain uses TRBV6-5 and TRBJ1-2; TRBD1 is a possible D gene (5 bases). The CDR3 is made up of 14 amino acids. Germline lookup yields CDR1 MNHEY and CDR2 SVGAGI. V lost 2 bases to trimming and J lost 5 bases, with 12 bases between them. The CDR3 spells CASSYVQGPYGYTF. The CDR3 DNA sequence: TGTGCCAGCAGTTACGTCCAGGGCCCTTATGGCTACACCTTC.

This clone has more than one count but fewer than ten. The V gene is TRBV7-3, the J gene TRBJ1-2, with no clear D. V lost 4 bases and J lost 0, with 9 bases in between. The germline CDR1 and CDR2 sequences are SGHTA and FQGTGA. The CDR3 totals 14 residues. The CDR3 nucleotides are TGTGCCAGCAGCTCGGGCCCAGCTAACTATGGCTACACCTTC. It specifies CASSSGPANYGYTF. The full variable domain, rest sourced from reference TRBV7-3 and TRBJ1-2, is GAGVSQTPSNKVTEKGKYVELRCDPISGHTALYWYRQSLGQGPEFLIYFQGTGAADDSGLPNDRFFAVRPEGSVSTLKIQRTERGDSAVYLCASSSGPANYGYTFGSGTRLTVV.

The chain uses TRBV24-1 and TRBJ1-5; D not certain. From germline, CDR1 is KGHDR and CDR2 SFDVKD. Trimming stripped 8 bases from V and 6 bases from J, with 13 bases between. The CDR3 sequence is 13 residues long. CDR3 nucleotide sequence: TGTGCCACCAATGACCGGGCGGGTCAGCCCCAGCATTTT. This gives the protein CATNDRAGQPQHF.

The CDR3 spells CASTLRRGSETQYF. DNA for the CDR3: TGCGCCTCAACCCTCAGACGGGGGTCAGAGACCCAGTACTTC. The chain joins TRBV5-1 to TRBJ2-5; tentative D call: TRBD2 (6 bases). V lost 10 bases and J 4 bases, leaving 20 bases between the germline ends. The CDR3 spans 14 residues. Germline V gene data show CDR1 as SGHRS and CDR2 as YFSETQ.

This chain connects TRBV28 to TRBJ2-6; 8 nucleotides align to TRBD1. Germline V gene lookup returns CDR1 MDHEN and CDR2 SYDVKM. The CDR3 consists of 17 residues. Trimming removed 5 bases from V and 4 bases from J; junction bases left unmatched: 10. CDR3 protein: CASSPNRGASGANVLTF. Written as DNA, the CDR3 is TGTGCCAGCAGTCCAAACAGGGGGGCATCCGGGGCCAACGTCCTGACTTTC.

This sequence joins TRBV5-1 and TRBJ1-2; 8 bases agree with TRBD1. This CDR3 comprises 14 residues. After removal of 2 bases from V and 3 bases from J, the junction contained 3 bases not matched to a gene. In germline, CDR1 is SGHRS, CDR2 YFSETQ. The CDR3 reads CASSFQGADYGYTF. The CDR3 DNA sequence: TGCGCCAGCAGCTTCCAGGGGGCGGACTATGGCTACACCTTC.

The V and J genes are TRBV18 and TRBJ1-1, with 9 bases lining up with TRBD1. Germline loops: CDR1 KGHSH, CDR2 LQKENI. J gave up 6 bases and V 0 bases, and 5 bases lay outside the gene matches. The CDR3 runs 15 residues. The CDR3 here is CASSPPLGTGPEAFF. The CDR3 bases are TGTGCCAGCTCACCACCGCTGGGGACAGGGCCTGAAGCTTTCTTT.

The chain links TRBV28 to TRBJ1-2; 7 bases are a match to TRBD1. Germline lookup yields CDR1 MDHEN and CDR2 SYDVKM. V gave up 5 bases and J gave up 3 bases; unmatched junction bases: 12. This CDR3 has 16 amino acids. The CDR3 DNA reads TGTGCCAGCAGTCCCCCACCGGGACAGAGATACTATGGCTACACCTTC. Encoded protein: CASSPPPGQRYYGYTF.

The chain recombines TRBV2 with TRBJ2-5, with D possibly being TRBD1 (5 bases). Germline loops: CDR1 SNHLY, CDR2 FYNNEI. V was trimmed by 4 bases and J by 2 bases, leaving 11 bases between them. The CDR3 is made up of 14 amino acids. Here the CDR3 DNA reads TGTGCCAGCAGTGGGGGCAGCTCACAAGAGACCCAGTACTTC. This translates into CASSGGSSQETQYF.

V and J are TRBV9 and TRBJ2-3; the match to TRBD2 covers 8 bases. This CDR3 is 13 amino acids long. The V segment lost 4 bases and the J segment 4 bases; nucleotides outside the gene matches: 2. Germline assignment: CDR1 SGDLS and CDR2 YYNGEE. CDR3 sequence: CASSPTSADTQYF. The CDR3 nucleotides read TGTGCCAGCAGCCCGACTAGCGCAGATACGCAGTATTTT.

The V call is TRBV19, the J call TRBJ1-1, with 8 bases that match TRBD1. V lost 4 bases and J lost 1; bases outside the gene matches: 11. This CDR3 is built from 17 residues. Germline values: CDR1 LNHDA, CDR2 SQIVND (reference sequence). The CDR3 bases are TGTGCCAGTAGTAAGGGCCCGGGACAGGCTACGAACACTGAAGCTTTCTTT. As protein: CASSKGPGQATNTEAFF.

This clone was detected only once. The V and J genes are TRBV19 and TRBJ2-7; the D is unclear. Germline V gene lookup returns CDR1 LNHDA and CDR2 SQIVND (reference sequence). The CDR3 has 13 residues. Trimming removed 3 bases at V and 6 bases at J, with 12 bases between. The CDR3 bases are TGTGCCAGTAGTATTGGTTTCGGCGGCGAGCAGTACGTC. This translates into CASSIGFGGEQYV.

The table lists this clone with a count of one. The chain employs TRBV2 and TRBJ1-1; TRBD1 might be the D (5 bases). This CDR3 has 13 residues. Trimming stripped 4 bases from V and 3 bases from J, with 9 bases between. The germline V gene encodes CDR1 SNHLY and CDR2 FYNNEI. The CDR3 protein is CASSVQGYTEAFF. CDR3 DNA sequence: TGTGCCAGCAGTGTCCAGGGCTACACTGAAGCTTTCTTT.

This clone has a single count. The rearrangement joins TRBV5-3 to TRBJ2-7; 10 nucleotides line up with TRBD1. TRBV5-3 is filed as an ORF, its function uncertain. The CDR3 contains 15 residues. Losses at the gene ends were 5 bases for V and 4 bases for J; bases not matched to a gene: 9. The CDR3 here is CARSLRTGGRYEQYV. DNA of the CDR3: TGTGCCAGAAGTTTGAGGACAGGGGGACGATACGAGCAGTACGTC.

This chain connects TRBV7-2 to TRBJ2-5; 14 bases fit TRBD2. The CDR3 has 16 amino acids. Per the germline V gene, CDR1 is SGHTA and CDR2 is FQGNSA. Trimming took 5 bases from V and 10 from J; bases not matched to a gene: 12. Here the CDR3 DNA reads TGTGCCAGCAGCCCCGGACTAGCGGGGGGACAACGTGACCAGTACTTC. Its protein product is CASSPGLAGGQRDQYF.

This sequence joins TRBV2 and TRBJ1-6; a possible D gene is TRBD1 (6 bases). Germline CDR1 reads SNHLY; CDR2 reads FYNNEI. V shed 7 bases and J shed 7 bases, with 11 bases lying between them. CDR3 length: 13 amino acids. CDR3 sequence: CASTGQENSPLHF. The CDR3 nucleotides are TGTGCCAGCACGGGACAAGAAAATTCACCCCTCCACTTT.

The chain combines TRBV5-5 with TRBJ1-5; D is undetermined. The length of the CDR3 is 14 residues. Trimming stripped 4 bases from V and 4 bases from J, with 12 bases between. Germline V CDR1 and CDR2: SGHKS, YYEKEE (reference sequence). In DNA form, the CDR3 reads TGTGCCAGCAGCCAAGACGTAATGAATCAGCCCCAGCATTTT. This gives the protein CASSQDVMNQPQHF. Full variable domain (missing parts from reference TRBV5-5 and TRBJ1-5): DAGVTQSPTHLIKTRGQQVTLRCSPISGHKSVSWYQQVLGQGPQFIFQYYEKEERGRGNFPDRFSARQFPNYSSELNVNALLLGDSALYLCASSQDVMNQPQHFGDGTRLSIL.